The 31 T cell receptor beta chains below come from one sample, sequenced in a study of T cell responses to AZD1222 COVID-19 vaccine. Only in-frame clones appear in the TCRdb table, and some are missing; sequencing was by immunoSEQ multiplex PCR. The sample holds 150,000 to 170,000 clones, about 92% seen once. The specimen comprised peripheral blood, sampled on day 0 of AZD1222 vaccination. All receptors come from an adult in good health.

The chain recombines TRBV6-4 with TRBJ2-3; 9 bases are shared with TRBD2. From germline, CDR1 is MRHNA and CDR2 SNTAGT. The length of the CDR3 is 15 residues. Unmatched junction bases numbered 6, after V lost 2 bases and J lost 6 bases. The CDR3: CASSDGGGAVDTQYF. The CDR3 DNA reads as TGTGCCAGCAGTGACGGCGGGGGGGCGGTGGATACGCAGTATTTT.

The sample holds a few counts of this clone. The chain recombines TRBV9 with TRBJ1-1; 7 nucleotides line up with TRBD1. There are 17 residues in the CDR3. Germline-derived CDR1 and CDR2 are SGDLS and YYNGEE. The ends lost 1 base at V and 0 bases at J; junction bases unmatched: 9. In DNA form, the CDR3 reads TGTGCCAGCAGCGTATTAATAGGGGGCGGATTGAACACTGAAGCTTTCTTT. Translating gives CASSVLIGGGLNTEAFF.

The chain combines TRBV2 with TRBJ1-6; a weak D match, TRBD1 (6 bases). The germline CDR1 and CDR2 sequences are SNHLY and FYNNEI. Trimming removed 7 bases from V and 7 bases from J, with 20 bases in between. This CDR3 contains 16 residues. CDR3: CASTLIQGGVNSPLHF. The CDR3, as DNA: TGTGCCAGCACCCTAATACAGGGCGGAGTAAATTCACCCCTCCACTTT.

The CDR3: CASSYEGNQPQHF. In DNA form, the CDR3 reads TGTGCCAGCAGTTACGAGGGCAATCAGCCCCAGCATTTT. V usage is TRBV6-2 or TRBV6-3 and J usage is TRBJ1-5; D unresolved. The germline V gene encodes CDR1 MNHEY and CDR2 SVGEGT. With 2 bases removed from V and 2 bases from J, the gap between germline ends came to 4 bases. This CDR3 comprises 13 residues.

The CDR3 bases are TGCGCCAGCAGCCAAGCGGCGGGGGGAGCTAGCACAGATACGCAGTATTTT. Its protein is CASSQAAGGASTDTQYF. The chain couples TRBV4-3 to TRBJ2-3; 8 bases agree with TRBD2. Looked up from germline, CDR1 is LGHNA and CDR2 is YSLEER. The CDR3 runs 17 residues. With 1 base clipped from V and 0 bases from J, the junction kept 6 bases outside the gene matches.

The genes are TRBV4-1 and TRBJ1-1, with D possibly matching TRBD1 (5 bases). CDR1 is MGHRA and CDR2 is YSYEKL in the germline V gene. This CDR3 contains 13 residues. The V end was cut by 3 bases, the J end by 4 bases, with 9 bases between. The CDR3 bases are TGCGCCAGCAGCCAGCAAAGGGGCACTGAAGCTTTCTTT. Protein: CASSQQRGTEAFF.

The CDR3 is CASSPDSMGLNTEAFF. The CDR3, as DNA: TGTGCCAGCTCACCCGATAGCATGGGGCTGAACACTGAAGCTTTCTTT. This sequence joins TRBV18 and TRBJ1-1, with D possibly TRBD1 on 5 matching bases. V dropped 3 bases and J dropped 0 bases, with 14 bases sitting between them. In germline, CDR1 is KGHSH, CDR2 LQKENI. The CDR3 is 16 residues long.

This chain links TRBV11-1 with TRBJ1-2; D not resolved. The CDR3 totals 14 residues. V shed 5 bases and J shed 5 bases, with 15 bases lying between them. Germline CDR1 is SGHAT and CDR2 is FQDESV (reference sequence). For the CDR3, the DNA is TGTGCCAGCAGCACAGAGGACCTCGTATATGGCTACACCTTC. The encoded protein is CASSTEDLVYGYTF.

CDR3 protein: CASSAWSNYGYTF. The DNA for the CDR3 is TGTGCCAGCAGTGCATGGTCGAACTATGGCTACACCTTC. The V call is TRBV2, the J call TRBJ1-2; D gene uncertain. The V gene lost 4 bases and the J gene lost 2 bases, with 8 bases spanning the gap. Germline CDR1 and CDR2: SNHLY and FYNNEI. This CDR3 has 13 residues.

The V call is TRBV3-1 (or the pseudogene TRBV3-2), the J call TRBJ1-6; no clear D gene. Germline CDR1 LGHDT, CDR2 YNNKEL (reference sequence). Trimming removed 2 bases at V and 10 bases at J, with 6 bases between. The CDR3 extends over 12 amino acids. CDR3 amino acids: CASSQRRSPLHF. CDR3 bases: TGTGCCAGCAGCCAACGGAGGTCACCCCTCCACTTT.

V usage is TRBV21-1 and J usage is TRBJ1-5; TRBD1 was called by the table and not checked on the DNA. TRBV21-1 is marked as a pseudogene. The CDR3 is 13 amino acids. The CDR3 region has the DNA TGTGCCATAACTCACAGCTCTAAGCAGCCCCAGCATTTT. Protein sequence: CAITHSSKQPQHF.

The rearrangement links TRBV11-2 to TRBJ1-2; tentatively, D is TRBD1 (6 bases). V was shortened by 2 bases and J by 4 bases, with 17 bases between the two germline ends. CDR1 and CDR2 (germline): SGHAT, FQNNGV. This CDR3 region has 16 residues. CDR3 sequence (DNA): TGTGCCAGCAGCTTAAGGGGGACGGGGGCAGGCTATGGCTACACCTTC. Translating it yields CASSLRGTGAGYGYTF.

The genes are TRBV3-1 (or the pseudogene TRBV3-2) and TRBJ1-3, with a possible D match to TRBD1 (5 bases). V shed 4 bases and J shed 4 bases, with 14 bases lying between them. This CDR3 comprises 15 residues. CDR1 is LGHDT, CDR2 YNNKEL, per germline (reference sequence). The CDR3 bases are TGTGCCAGCAGCCCAACAGGAGGGTCAGGAAACACCATATATTTT. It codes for CASSPTGGSGNTIYF.

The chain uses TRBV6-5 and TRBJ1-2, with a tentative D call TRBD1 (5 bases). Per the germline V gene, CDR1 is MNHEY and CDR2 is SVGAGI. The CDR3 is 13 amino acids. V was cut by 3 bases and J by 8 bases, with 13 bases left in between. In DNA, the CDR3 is TGTGCCAGCAGTTATCTTTGGGGGTTAGGCTACACCTTC. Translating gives CASSYLWGLGYTF.

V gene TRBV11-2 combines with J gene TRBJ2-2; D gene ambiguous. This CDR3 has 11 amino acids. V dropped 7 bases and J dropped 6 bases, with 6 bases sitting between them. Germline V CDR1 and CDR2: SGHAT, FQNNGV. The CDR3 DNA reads TGTGCCAGCACCGTCGCCGGGGAGCTGTTTTTT. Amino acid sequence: CASTVAGELFF.

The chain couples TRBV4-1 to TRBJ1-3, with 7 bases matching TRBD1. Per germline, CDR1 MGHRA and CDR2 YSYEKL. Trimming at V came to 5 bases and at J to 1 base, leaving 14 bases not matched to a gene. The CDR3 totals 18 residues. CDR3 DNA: TGCGCCAGCAGCAAACGACAGGGATTAATCCTTTCTGGAAACACCATATATTTT. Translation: CASSKRQGLILSGNTIYF.

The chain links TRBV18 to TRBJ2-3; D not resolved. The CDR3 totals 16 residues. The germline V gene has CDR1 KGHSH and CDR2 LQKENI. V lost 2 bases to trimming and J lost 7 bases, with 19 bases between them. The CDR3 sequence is CASSPESLLVSYTQYF. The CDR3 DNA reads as TGTGCCAGCTCACCAGAGTCACTTTTAGTGAGTTATACGCAGTATTTT. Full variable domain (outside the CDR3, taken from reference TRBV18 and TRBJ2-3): NAGVMQNPRHLVRRRGQEARLRCSPMKGHSHVYWYRQLPEEGLKFMVYLQKENIIDESGMPKERFSAEFPKEGPSILRIQQVVRGDSAAYFCASSPESLLVSYTQYFGPGTRLTVL.

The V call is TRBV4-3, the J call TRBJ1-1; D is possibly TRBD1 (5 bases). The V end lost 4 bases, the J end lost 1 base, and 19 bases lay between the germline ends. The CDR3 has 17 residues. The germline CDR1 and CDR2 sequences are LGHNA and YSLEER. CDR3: CASSREIWGTTNTEAFF. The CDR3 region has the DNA TGCGCCAGCAGCCGAGAGATATGGGGGACGACGAACACTGAAGCTTTCTTT.

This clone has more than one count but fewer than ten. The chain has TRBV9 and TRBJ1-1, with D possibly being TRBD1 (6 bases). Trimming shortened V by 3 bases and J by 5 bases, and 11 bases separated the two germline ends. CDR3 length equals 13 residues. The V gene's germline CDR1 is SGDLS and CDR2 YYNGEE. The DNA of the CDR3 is TGTGCCAGCAGCGAGACAGGTTGGACTGAAGCTTTCTTT. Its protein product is CASSETGWTEAFF.

As DNA, the CDR3 is TGTGCCAGCAGCCCGCCGGCAGGGTTACCCAAAAACATTCAGTACTTC. Amino acid sequence: CASSPPAGLPKNIQYF. The rearrangement joins TRBV28 to TRBJ2-4; D is perhaps TRBD1 (5 bases). There are 16 residues in the CDR3. Deletions cut 6 bases from V and 2 bases from J, with 17 bases between. CDR1 MDHEN and CDR2 SYDVKM come from the germline V gene.

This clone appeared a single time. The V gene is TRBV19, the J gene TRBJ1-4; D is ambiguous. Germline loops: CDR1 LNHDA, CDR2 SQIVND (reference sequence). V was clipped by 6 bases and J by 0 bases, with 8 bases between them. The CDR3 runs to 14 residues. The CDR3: CASSGTATNEKLFF. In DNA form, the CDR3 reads TGTGCCAGTAGCGGAACCGCAACTAATGAAAAACTGTTTTTT.

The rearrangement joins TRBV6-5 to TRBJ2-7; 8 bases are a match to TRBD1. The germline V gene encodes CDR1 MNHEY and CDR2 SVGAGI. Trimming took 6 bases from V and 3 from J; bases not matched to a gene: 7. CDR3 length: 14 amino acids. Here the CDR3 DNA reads TGTGCCAGCAGGCCGGGACAGGTCCGCTACGAGCAGTACTTC. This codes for CASRPGQVRYEQYF.

This CDR3 is CASSPVPSGYTF. The CDR3 nucleotides read TGTGCCAGCAGCCCGGTCCCAAGTGGCTACACCTTC. This chain joins TRBV6-6 and TRBJ1-2, with D uncertain. CDR1 is MNHNY and CDR2 is SVGAGI in the germline V gene (reference sequence). V lost 6 bases, J lost 7 bases, and 12 bases lay in between. The CDR3 runs 12 residues.

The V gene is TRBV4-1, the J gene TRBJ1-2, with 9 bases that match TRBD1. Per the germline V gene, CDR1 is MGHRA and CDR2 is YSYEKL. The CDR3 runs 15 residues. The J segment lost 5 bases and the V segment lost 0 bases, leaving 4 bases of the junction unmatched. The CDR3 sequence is CASSQEQGASYGYTF. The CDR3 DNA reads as TGCGCCAGCAGCCAAGAACAGGGGGCAAGTTATGGCTACACCTTC.

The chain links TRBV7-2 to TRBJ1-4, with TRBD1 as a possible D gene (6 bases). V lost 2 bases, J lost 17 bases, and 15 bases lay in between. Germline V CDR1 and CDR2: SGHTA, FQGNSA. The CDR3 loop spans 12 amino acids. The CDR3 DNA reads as TGTGCCAGCAGCTTATATAACAGGGAGCTTTTTTTT. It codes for CASSLYNRELFF.

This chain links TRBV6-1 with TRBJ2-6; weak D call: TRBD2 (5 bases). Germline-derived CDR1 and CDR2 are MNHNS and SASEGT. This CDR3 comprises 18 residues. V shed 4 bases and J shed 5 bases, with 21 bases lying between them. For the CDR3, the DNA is TGTGCCAGCAGTGGTGAGAGGGAATGTAACAGTCGGGCCAACGTCCTGACTTTC. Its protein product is CASSGERECNSRANVLTF.

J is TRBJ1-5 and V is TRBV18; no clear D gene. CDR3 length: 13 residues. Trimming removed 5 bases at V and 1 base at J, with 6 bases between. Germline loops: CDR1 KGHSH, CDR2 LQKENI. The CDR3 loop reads CASSSDSNQPQHF. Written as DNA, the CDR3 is TGTGCCAGCTCATCGGACAGCAATCAGCCCCAGCATTTT. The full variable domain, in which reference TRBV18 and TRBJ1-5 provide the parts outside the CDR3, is NAGVMQNPRHLVRRRGQEARLRCSPMKGHSHVYWYRQLPEEGLKFMVYLQKENIIDESGMPKERFSAEFPKEGPSILRIQQVVRGDSAAYFCASSSDSNQPQHFGDGTRLSIL.

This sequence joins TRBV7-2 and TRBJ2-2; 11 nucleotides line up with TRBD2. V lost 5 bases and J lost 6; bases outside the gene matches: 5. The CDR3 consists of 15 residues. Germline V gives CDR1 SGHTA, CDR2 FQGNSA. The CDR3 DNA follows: TGTGCCAGCAGCCACCGTAGCGGGGGGGCCGGGGAGCTGTTTTTT. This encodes CASSHRSGGAGELFF.

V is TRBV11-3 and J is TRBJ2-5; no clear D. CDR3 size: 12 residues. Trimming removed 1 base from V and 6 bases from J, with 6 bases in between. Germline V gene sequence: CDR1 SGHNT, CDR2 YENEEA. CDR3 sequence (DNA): TGTGCCAGCAGCTTAGTTGGGCAGACCCAGTACTTC. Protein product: CASSLVGQTQYF.

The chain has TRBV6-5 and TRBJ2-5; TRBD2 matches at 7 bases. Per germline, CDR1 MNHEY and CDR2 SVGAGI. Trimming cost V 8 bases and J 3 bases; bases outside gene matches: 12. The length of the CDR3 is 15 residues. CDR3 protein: CASQEYGGNKETQYF. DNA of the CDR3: TGTGCCAGCCAAGAGTACGGGGGGAATAAAGAGACCCAGTACTTC.

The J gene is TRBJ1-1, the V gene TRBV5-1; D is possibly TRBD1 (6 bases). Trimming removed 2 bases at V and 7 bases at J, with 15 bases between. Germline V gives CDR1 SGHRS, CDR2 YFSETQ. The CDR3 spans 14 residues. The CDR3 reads CASSFELQGNEAFF. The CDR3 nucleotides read TGCGCCAGCAGCTTCGAACTCCAGGGGAATGAAGCTTTCTTT.